These T cell receptor beta chains were read from a single sample in a study of cytomegalovirus exposure and HLA in healthy donors. TCRdb's table, derived via immunoSEQ multiplex PCR, lists solely in-frame clones and lacks some. The table includes approximately 180,000 clones, approximately 80% detected once. The sample was PBMCs. All receptors derive from a woman aged 30 to 39 in good health and CMV-seronegative. CDR3s include the opening cysteine and the closing phenylalanine or tryptophan. The D gene is left open where the match is weak. Not all rows give a size; the values are once, few, many and, for expanded clones, a class.

CDR3aa	CDR3nt	d_gene	abundance	v_gene	j_gene
CASSTLTGGYTEAFF	TGTGCCAGCAGCACCCTGACAGGGGGATACACTGAAGCTTTCTTT	TRBD1	NA	TRBV7-8	TRBJ1-1
CASSHDDSEEQYF	TGCGCCAGCAGCCATGATGACTCGGAGGAGCAGTACTTC	NA	NA	TRBV4-1	TRBJ2-7
CASGLSLGRANYGYTF	TGTGCTAGTGGTTTGTCTCTGGGCAGGGCTAACTATGGCTACACCTTC	NA	NA	TRBV12-5	TRBJ1-2
CASSLAWGGTGNEQYF	TGCGCCAGCAGCTTGGCCTGGGGAGGTACGGGGAACGAGCAGTACTTC	NA	NA	TRBV5-1	TRBJ2-7
CASSVGGGSYNEQFF	TGTGCCAGCAGCGTAGGCGGGGGCTCCTACAATGAGCAGTTCTTC	TRBD2	NA	TRBV9	TRBJ2-1
CATSRDPRRVSYNEQFF	TGTGCCACCAGCAGAGATCCCAGACGGGTCTCCTACAATGAGCAGTTCTTC	NA	few	TRBV15	TRBJ2-1
CASAYLSYNEQFF	TGCGCCAGCGCCTACCTCTCCTACAATGAGCAGTTCTTC	NA	NA	TRBV5-1	TRBJ2-1
CASSLGAGGYEQYF	TGTGCCAGCAGCTTGGGGGCGGGAGGCTACGAGCAGTACTTC	TRBD2	NA	TRBV5-4	TRBJ2-7
CAGTLSGGGYEQYF	TGTGCCGGAACTCTTAGCGGGGGAGGCTACGAGCAGTACTTC	TRBD2	NA	TRBV6-4	TRBJ2-7
CAISSRGTDTQYF	TGTGCCATCTCCAGTCGGGGCACAGATACGCAGTATTTT	NA	NA	TRBV10-3	TRBJ2-3
CASSEAATYTEAFF	TGTGCCAGCAGTGAGGCGGCCACGTACACTGAAGCTTTCTTT	NA	NA	TRBV6-1	TRBJ1-1
CASSLGPRGGVYGYTF	TGTGCCAGCAGCTTAGGTCCGAGGGGGGGCGTGTATGGCTACACCTTC	NA	NA	TRBV7-8	TRBJ1-2
CASSIWTGRGNTEAFF	TGTGCCAGCAGCATCTGGACAGGGCGTGGGAACACTGAAGCTTTCTTT	TRBD1	NA	TRBV7-9	TRBJ1-1
CASRRTSGSGSYNEQFF	TGTGCCAGCAGACGGACTAGCGGGAGCGGTTCCTACAATGAGCAGTTCTTC	TRBD2	NA	TRBV7-9	TRBJ2-1
CASSESYRGHGYTF	TGCGCCAGCAGCGAATCATACAGGGGACATGGCTACACCTTC	TRBD1	NA	TRBV5-1	TRBJ1-2
CASSLATGADTQYF	TGTGCCAGCAGCTTAGCTACAGGGGCAGATACGCAGTATTTT	TRBD1	NA	TRBV7-6	TRBJ2-3
CAGSTQDRGLGGYTF	TGTGCCGGCAGCACTCAAGACAGGGGATTGGGGGGCTACACCTTC	TRBD1	NA	TRBV4-2	TRBJ1-2
CASTQNVPDTQYF	TGTGCCAGCACCCAGAATGTGCCAGATACGCAGTATTTT	NA	NA	TRBV6-1	TRBJ2-3
CASGVSPLSSGYTF	TGTGCCAGCGGAGTATCGCCCTTGTCATCGGGCTACACCTTC	NA	few	TRBV6-6	TRBJ1-2
CASSLRAGDGGELFF	TGCGCCAGCAGCTTGAGGGCAGGGGATGGCGGGGAGCTGTTTTTT	NA	NA	TRBV5-1	TRBJ2-2
CASSLSVRGRYGYTF	TGTGCCAGCAGTTTATCGGTGAGGGGGCGTTATGGCTACACCTTC	TRBD1	NA	TRBV27	TRBJ1-2
CASSRRGQGDQPQHF	TGTGCCAGCAGCCGCCGGGGACAGGGGGATCAGCCCCAGCATTTT	TRBD1	NA	TRBV7-2	TRBJ1-5
CAISELKGQGRAFF	TGTGCCATCAGTGAGTTAAAGGGGCAGGGGAGAGCTTTCTTT	NA	NA	TRBV10-3	TRBJ1-1
CAISGASGNVETQYF	TGTGCCATCAGTGGGGCTAGCGGGAACGTAGAGACCCAGTACTTC	TRBD2	NA	TRBV10-3	TRBJ2-5
CASSLAPGGPRTDTQYF	TGTGCTAGCAGCTTAGCCCCGGGAGGACCCCGCACAGATACGCAGTATTTT	TRBD2	few	TRBV7-7	TRBJ2-3
CASSQGGQSNQPQHF	TGCGCCAGCAGCCAGGGTGGACAGAGCAATCAGCCCCAGCATTTT	NA	NA	TRBV4-1	TRBJ1-5
CSVVWTGRLYEQYF	TGCAGCGTGGTATGGACAGGGCGATTGTACGAGCAGTACTTC	TRBD1	once	TRBV29-1	TRBJ2-7
CASSPGTSGGPHQETQYF	TGTGCCAGCAGCCCGGGGACTAGCGGGGGGCCCCACCAAGAGACCCAGTACTTC	TRBD2	NA	TRBV4-2	TRBJ2-5
CASKATEVYGYTF	TGTGCCAGCAAAGCGACGGAGGTATATGGCTACACCTTC	NA	once	TRBV7-9	TRBJ1-2
CASSQEGPEAFF	TGTGCCAGCAGCCAGGAGGGGCCTGAAGCTTTCTTT	NA	NA	TRBV6-5	TRBJ1-1
CASSLTAIGGNQPQHF	TGTGCCAGCAGCCTAACCGCCATCGGAGGCAATCAGCCCCAGCATTTT	NA	NA	TRBV27	TRBJ1-5
CASSQQGWYEQYF	TGTGCCAGCAGCCAACAGGGGTGGTACGAGCAGTACTTC	NA	NA	TRBV4-2	TRBJ2-7
CASSPRGLREQYF	TGTGCCAGCAGCCCCCGAGGACTACGCGAGCAGTACTTC	NA	NA	TRBV28	TRBJ2-7
CASSPRGGSVYGYTF	TGTGCCAGCAGCCCTCGCGGGGGGTCCGTCTATGGCTACACCTTC	NA	few	TRBV4-2	TRBJ1-2
CASSQDWGGSTEAFF	TGCGCCAGCAGCCAAGATTGGGGGGGCTCGACTGAAGCTTTCTTT	NA	NA	TRBV4-1	TRBJ1-1
CASSLDSNYGYTF	TGTGCCAGCAGCTTGGACAGTAACTATGGCTACACCTTC	NA	few	TRBV5-4	TRBJ1-2
CASSFGGQAKTQYF	TGTGCCAGCAGTTTTGGAGGACAGGCCAAGACCCAGTACTTC	TRBD1	NA	TRBV27	TRBJ2-5
CASSPFSTNYGYTF	TGTGCCAGCTCACCATTTTCCACTAACTATGGCTACACCTTC	NA	NA	TRBV18	TRBJ1-2
CASSLNTWTNEKLFF	TGTGCCAGCAGCTTAAATACGTGGACTAACGAAAAACTGTTTTTT	NA	few	TRBV7-2	TRBJ1-4
CASSYRTGGVDEQFF	TGTGCCAGCAGCTACAGGACAGGGGGCGTCGATGAGCAGTTCTTC	TRBD1	once	TRBV11-2	TRBJ2-1
CAWTTDLPEAFF	TGTGCCTGGACCACAGACCTCCCTGAAGCTTTCTTT	NA	NA	TRBV30	TRBJ1-1
CASSHVGAGGTTASGANVLTF	TGCGCCAGCAGCCACGTGGGAGCGGGGGGTACTACAGCAAGTGGGGCCAACGTCCTGACTTTC	TRBD2	NA	TRBV5-1	TRBJ2-6
CASSEVRPLQETQYF	TGTGCCAGCAGTGAAGTCAGGCCACTCCAAGAGACCCAGTACTTC	NA	NA	TRBV6-1	TRBJ2-5
CASSPPGGRAYEQYF	TGTGCCAGCAGCCCGCCGGGGGGCAGAGCCTACGAGCAGTACTTC	NA	NA	TRBV5-4	TRBJ2-7
CASSSSTPPETQYF	TGTGCTAGCAGCTCTTCGACTCCCCCGGAGACCCAGTACTTC	NA	few	TRBV7-7	TRBJ2-5
CASSVDRTGAQHF	TGTGCCAGCAGCGTTGACAGGACCGGGGCCCAGCATTTT	NA	few	TRBV7-2	TRBJ1-5
CASSLGPSRHRDEQFF	TGTGCCAGCAGCCTAGGCCCTAGCAGGCATCGTGATGAGCAGTTCTTC	NA	NA	TRBV7-2	TRBJ2-1
CASSARGYDSEAFF	TGTGCCAGCTCGGCCCGGGGTTATGATTCTGAAGCTTTCTTT	NA	NA	TRBV6-1	TRBJ1-1